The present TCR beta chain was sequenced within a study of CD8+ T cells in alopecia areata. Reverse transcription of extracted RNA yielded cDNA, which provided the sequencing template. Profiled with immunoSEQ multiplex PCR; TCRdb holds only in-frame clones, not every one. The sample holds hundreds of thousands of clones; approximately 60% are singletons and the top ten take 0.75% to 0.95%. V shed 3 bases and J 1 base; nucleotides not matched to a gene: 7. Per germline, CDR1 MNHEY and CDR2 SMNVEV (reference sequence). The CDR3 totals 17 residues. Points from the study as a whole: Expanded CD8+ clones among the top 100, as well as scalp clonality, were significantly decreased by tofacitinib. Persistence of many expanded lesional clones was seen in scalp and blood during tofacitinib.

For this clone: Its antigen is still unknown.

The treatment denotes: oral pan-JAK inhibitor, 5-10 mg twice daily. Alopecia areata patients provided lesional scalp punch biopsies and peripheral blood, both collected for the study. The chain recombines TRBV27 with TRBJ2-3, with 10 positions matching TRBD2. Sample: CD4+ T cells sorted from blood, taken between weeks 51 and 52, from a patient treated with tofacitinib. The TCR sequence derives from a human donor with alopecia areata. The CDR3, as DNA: TGTGCCAGCAGTTTTGGAGCGGGGGGGCGCGGCACAGATACGCAGTATTTT. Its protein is CASSFGAGGRGTDTQYF.